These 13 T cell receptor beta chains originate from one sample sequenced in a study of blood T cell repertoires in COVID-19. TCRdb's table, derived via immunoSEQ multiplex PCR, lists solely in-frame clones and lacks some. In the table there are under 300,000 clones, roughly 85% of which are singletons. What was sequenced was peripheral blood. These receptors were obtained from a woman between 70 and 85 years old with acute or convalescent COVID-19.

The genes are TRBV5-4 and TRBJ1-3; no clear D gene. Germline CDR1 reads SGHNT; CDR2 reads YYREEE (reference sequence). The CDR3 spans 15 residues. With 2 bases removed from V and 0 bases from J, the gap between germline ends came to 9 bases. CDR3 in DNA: TGTGCCAGCAGCTTCGGAGACCACTCTGGAAACACCATATATTTT. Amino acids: CASSFGDHSGNTIYF.

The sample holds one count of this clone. The CDR3 spells CASSEPPVGGRTEAFF. The CDR3 bases are TGTGCCAGCAGCGAACCGCCCGTGGGAGGGCGAACTGAAGCTTTCTTT. This chain links TRBV7-9 with TRBJ1-1; D gene unclear. V was pared by 5 bases and J by 5 bases, with 21 bases between. CDR1 is SEHNR, CDR2 FQNEAQ, per germline (reference sequence). There are 16 residues in the CDR3.

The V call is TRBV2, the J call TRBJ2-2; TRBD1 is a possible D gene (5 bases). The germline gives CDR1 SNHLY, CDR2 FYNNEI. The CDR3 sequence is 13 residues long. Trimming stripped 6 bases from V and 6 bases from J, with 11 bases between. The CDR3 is CASRGRGPGELFF. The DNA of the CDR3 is TGTGCCAGCAGAGGAAGGGGCCCCGGGGAGCTGTTTTTT.

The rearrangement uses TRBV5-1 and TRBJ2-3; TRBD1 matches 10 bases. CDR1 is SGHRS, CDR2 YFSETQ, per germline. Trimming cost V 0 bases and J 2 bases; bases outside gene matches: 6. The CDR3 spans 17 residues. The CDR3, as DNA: TGCGCCAGCAGCTTGGGACAGGGGGCGCGGGTCACAGATACGCAGTATTTT. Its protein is CASSLGQGARVTDTQYF. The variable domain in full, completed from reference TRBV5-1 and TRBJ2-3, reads KAGVTQTPRYLIKTRGQQVTLSCSPISGHRSVSWYQQTPGQGLQFLFEYFSETQRNKGNFPGRFSGRQFSNSRSEMNVSTLELGDSALYLCASSLGQGARVTDTQYFGPGTRLTVL.

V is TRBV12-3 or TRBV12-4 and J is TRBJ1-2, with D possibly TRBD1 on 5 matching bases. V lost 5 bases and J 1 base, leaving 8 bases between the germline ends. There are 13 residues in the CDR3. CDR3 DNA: TGTGCCAGCAGTAGCCAGGGTAACTATGGCTACACCTTC. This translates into CASSSQGNYGYTF.

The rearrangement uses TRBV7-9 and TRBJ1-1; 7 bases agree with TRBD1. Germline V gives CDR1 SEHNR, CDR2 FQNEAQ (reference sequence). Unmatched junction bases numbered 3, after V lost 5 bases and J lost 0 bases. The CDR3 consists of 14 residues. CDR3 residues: CASSRQGVNTEAFF. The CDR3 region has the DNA TGTGCCAGCAGCCGCCAGGGGGTGAACACTGAAGCTTTCTTT.

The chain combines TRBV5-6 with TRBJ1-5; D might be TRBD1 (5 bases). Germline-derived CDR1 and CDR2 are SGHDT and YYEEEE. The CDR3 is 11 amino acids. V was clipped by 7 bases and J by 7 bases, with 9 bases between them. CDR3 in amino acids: CASPRGQPQHF. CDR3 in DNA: TGTGCCAGCCCCCGGGGGCAGCCCCAGCATTTT.

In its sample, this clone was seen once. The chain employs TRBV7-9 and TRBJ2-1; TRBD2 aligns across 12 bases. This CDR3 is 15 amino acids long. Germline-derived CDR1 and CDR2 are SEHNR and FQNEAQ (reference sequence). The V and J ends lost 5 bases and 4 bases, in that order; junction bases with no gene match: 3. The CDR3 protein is CASSPLAGGYNEQFF. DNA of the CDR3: TGTGCCAGCAGCCCCCTAGCGGGGGGGTACAATGAGCAGTTCTTC.

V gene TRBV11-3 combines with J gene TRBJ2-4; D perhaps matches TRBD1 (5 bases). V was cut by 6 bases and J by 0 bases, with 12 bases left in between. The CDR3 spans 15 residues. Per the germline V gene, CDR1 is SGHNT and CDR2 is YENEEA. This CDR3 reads CASSLPGQAKNIQYF. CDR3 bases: TGTGCCAGCAGTTTACCAGGGCAAGCCAAAAACATTCAGTACTTC.

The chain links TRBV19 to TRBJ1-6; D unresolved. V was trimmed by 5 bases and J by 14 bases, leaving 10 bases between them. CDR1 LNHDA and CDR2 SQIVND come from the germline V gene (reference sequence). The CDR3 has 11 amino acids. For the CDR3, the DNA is TGTGCCAGTAGTGGCGGATTATCCCTCCACTTT. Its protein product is CASSGGLSLHF.

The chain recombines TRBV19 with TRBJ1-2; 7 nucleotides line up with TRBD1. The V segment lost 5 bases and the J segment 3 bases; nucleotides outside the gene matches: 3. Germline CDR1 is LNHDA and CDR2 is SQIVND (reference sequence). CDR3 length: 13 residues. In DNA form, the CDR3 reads TGTGCCAGTAGTCAGGGGGTCTACTATGGCTACACCTTC. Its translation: CASSQGVYYGYTF. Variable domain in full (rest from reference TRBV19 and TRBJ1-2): DGGITQSPKYLFRKEGQNVTLSCEQNLNHDAMYWYRQDPGQGLRLIYYSQIVNDFQKGDIAEGYSVSREKKESFPLTVTSAQKNPTAFYLCASSQGVYYGYTFGSGTRLTVV.

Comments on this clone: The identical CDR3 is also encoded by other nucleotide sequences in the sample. The CDR3, as DNA: TGTGCCAGCAGCCGACAAGAAAACACTGAAGCTTTCTTT. This translates into CASSRQENTEAFF. The chain recombines TRBV14 with TRBJ1-1; the D is unclear. The germline V and J ends were trimmed by 4 bases and 2 bases, with 8 bases remaining between them. Germline CDR1 SGHDN, CDR2 FVKESK. The CDR3 runs to 13 residues.

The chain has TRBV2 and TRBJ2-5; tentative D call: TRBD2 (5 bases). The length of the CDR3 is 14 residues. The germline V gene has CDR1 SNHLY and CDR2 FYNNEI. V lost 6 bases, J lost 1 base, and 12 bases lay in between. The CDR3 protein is CASSLGLAQETQYF. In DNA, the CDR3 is TGTGCCAGCAGCCTTGGACTGGCCCAAGAGACCCAGTACTTC. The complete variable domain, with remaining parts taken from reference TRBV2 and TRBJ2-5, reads EPEVTQTPSHQVTQMGQEVILRCVPISNHLYFYWYRQILGQKVEFLVSFYNNEISEKSEIFDDQFSVERPDGSNFTLKIRSTKLEDSAMYFCASSLGLAQETQYFGPGTRLLVL.